This TCR beta chain was sequenced during a study of read filtering for tumor transcriptome and immune sequencing. Across the whole study: After DNase treatment, RNA was made into whole-transcriptome libraries. TCR-mapped reads were about 3.5 to 10.27 million with IR-seq versus about 75 to 1,400 with RNA-seq.

From about 0.4 ug of RNA, a library with molecular barcoded alpha/delta and beta/gamma adaptors was made. TCRdb independently ran MiXCR on the reads; one entry per CDR3 protein. The sample lists some 62,000 distinct CDR3 sequences, roughly 13% occurring once. This clonotype occurred many times. Its cognate antigen is unknown. Sequence at one end of the junction differs from germline and may be a read error. Study conclusions and caveats: Single-read clonotypes: approximately 87% of IR-seq clonotypes (about 3.5% of reads), roughly 70% of RNA-seq clonotypes (44.6% of reads). Even smaller IR-seq throughput identified most shared clonotypes.

The CDR3 covers 15 residues. Germline CDR1 reads LGHNA; CDR2 reads YSLEER. The rearrangement links TRBV4-3 to TRBJ2-3, with D perhaps TRBD1 or TRBD2 (5 bases each). The TCR comes from a donor over 35 with multiple myeloma. The sequenced sample was a population of CD138-negative cells sorted from bone marrow. The CDR3 protein is CPSSQDRGVTDTQYF. The CDR3 region has the DNA TGCCCCAGCAGCCAAGATCGAGGGGTCACAGATACGCAGTATTTT.